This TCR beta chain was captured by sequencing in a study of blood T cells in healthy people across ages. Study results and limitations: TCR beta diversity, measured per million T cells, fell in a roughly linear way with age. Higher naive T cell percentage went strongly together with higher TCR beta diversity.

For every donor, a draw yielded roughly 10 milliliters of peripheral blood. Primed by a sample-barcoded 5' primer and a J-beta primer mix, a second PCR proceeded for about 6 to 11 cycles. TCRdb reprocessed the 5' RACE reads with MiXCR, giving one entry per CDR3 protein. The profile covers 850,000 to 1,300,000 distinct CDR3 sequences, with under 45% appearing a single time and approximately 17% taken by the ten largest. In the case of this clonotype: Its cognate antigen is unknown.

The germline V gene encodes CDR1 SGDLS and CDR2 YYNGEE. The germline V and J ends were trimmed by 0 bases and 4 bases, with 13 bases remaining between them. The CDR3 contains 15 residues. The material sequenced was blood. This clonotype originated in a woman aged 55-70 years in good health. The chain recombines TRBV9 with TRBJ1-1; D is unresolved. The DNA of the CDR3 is TGTGCCAGCAGCGTAGAGGCACAAGCGAGCACTGAAGCTTTCTTT. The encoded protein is CASSVEAQASTEAFF.